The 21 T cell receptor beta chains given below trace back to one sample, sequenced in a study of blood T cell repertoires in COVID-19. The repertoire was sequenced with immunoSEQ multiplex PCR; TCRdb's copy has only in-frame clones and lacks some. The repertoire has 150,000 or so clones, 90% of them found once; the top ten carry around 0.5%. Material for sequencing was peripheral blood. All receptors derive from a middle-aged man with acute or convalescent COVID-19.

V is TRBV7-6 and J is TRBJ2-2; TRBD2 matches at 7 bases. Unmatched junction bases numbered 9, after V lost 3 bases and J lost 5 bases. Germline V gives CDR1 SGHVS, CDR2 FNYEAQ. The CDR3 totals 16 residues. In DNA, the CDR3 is TGTGCCAGCAGCTTCCTCCGGGTAGCGGGTACCGGGGAGCTGTTTTTT. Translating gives CASSFLRVAGTGELFF.

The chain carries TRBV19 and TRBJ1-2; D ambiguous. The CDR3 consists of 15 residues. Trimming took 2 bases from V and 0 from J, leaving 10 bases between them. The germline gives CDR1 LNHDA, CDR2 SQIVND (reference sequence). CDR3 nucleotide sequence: TGTGCCAGTAGTATAAGTTGGGCAGCTAACTATGGCTACACCTTC. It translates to CASSISWAANYGYTF.

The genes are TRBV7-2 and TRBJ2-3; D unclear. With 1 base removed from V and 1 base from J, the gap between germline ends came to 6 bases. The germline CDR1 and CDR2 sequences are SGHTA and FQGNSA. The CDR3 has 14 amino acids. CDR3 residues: CASSLDSGTDTQYF. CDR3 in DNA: TGTGCCAGCAGCTTAGACTCGGGCACAGATACGCAGTATTTT.

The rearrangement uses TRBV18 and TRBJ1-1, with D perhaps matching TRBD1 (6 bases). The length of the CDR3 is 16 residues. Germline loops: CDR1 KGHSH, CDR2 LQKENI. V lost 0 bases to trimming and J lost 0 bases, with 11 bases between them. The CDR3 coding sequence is TGTGCCAGCTCACCACCGGTAGGGGGAATGAACACTGAAGCTTTCTTT. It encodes CASSPPVGGMNTEAFF.

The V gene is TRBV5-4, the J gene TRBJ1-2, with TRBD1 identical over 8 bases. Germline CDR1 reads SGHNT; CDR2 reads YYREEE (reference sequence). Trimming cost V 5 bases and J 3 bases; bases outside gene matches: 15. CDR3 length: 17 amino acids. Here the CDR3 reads CASSSGGLGQVYYGYTF. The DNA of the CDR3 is TGTGCCAGCAGTTCCGGGGGTTTGGGACAGGTCTACTATGGCTACACCTTC.

The CDR3, as DNA: TGTGCCAGCTCTTCGGGACAGGGCCTGGGGGAGCAGTACTTC. Translating it yields CASSSGQGLGEQYF. The V gene is TRBV18, the J gene TRBJ2-7; 9 nucleotides line up with TRBD1. With 6 bases clipped from V and 7 bases from J, the junction kept 10 bases outside the gene matches. The CDR3 sequence is 14 residues long. Germline CDR1 KGHSH, CDR2 LQKENI. Combining the CDR3 with reference TRBV18 and TRBJ2-7 gives the whole variable domain NAGVMQNPRHLVRRRGQEARLRCSPMKGHSHVYWYRQLPEEGLKFMVYLQKENIIDESGMPKERFSAEFPKEGPSILRIQQVVRGDSAAYFCASSSGQGLGEQYFGPGTRLTVT.

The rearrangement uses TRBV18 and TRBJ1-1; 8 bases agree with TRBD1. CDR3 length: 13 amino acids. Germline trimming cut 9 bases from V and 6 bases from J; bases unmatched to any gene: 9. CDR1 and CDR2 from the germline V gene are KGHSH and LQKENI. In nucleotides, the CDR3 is TGTGCCAGTTGCGGACAGGGAAACGCTGAAGCTTTCTTT. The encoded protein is CASCGQGNAEAFF.

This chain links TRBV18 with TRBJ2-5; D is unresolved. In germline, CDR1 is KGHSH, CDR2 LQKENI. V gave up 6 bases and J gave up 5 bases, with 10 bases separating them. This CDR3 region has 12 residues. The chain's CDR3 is CASSSARETQYF. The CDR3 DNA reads TGTGCCAGCTCCTCAGCCAGGGAGACCCAGTACTTC.

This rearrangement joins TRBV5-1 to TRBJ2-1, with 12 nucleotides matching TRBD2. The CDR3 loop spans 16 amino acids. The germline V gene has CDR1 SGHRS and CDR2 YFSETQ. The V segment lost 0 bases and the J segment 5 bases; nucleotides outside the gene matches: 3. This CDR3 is CASSLGGLAGNNEQFF. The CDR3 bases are TGCGCCAGCAGCTTGGGGGGACTAGCGGGCAACAATGAGCAGTTCTTC.

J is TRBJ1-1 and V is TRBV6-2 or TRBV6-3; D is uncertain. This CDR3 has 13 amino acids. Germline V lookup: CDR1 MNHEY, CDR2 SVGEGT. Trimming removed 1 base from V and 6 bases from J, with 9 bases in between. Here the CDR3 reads CASSYYSYSEAFF. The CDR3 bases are TGTGCCAGCAGTTACTACAGCTACTCTGAAGCTTTCTTT.

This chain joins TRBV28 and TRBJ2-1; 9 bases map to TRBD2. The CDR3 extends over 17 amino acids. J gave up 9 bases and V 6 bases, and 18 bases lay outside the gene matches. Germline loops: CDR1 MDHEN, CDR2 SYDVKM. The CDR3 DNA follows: TGTGCCAGCAGCTCGCCACGGTCTAGCGGGGCCCCTTTTGAGCAGTTCTTC. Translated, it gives CASSSPRSSGAPFEQFF.

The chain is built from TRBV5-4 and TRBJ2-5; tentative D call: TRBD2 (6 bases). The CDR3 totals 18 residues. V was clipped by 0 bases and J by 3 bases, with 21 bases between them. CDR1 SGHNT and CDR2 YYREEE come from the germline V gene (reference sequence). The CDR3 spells CASSLGVLDPGLKETQYF. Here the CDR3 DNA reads TGTGCCAGCAGCTTGGGGGTTCTAGACCCGGGACTTAAAGAGACCCAGTACTTC.

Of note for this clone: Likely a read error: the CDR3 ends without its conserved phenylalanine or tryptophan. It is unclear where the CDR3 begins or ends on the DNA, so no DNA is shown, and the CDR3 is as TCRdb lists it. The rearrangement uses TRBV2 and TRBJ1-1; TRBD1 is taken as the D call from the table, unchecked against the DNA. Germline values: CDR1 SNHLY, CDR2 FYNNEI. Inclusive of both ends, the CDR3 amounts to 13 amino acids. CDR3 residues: CASSETGQGSLSG.

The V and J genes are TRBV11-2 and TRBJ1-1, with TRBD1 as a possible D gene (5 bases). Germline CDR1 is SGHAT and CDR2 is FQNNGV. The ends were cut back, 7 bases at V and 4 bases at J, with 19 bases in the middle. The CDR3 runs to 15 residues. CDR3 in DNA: TGTGCCAGCACTCTTACGGGTGGGGCGAGCACTGAAGCTTTCTTT. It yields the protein CASTLTGGASTEAFF.

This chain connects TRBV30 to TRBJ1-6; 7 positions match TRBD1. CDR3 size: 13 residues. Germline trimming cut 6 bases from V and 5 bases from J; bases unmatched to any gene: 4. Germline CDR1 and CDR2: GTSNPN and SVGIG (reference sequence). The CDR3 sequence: CACTRGDNSPLHF. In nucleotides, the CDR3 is TGTGCCTGCACCAGGGGGGATAATTCACCCCTCCACTTT.

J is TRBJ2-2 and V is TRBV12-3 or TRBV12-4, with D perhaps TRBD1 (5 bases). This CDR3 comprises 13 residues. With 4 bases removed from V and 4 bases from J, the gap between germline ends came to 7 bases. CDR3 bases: TGTGCCAGCAGTTGGGGCAGCACCGGGGAGCTGTTTTTT. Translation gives CASSWGSTGELFF.

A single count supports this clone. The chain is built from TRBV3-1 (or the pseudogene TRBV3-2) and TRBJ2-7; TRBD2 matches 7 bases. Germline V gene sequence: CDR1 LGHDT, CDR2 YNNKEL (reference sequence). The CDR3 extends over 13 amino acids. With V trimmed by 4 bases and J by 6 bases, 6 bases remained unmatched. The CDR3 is CASSLGGSGEQYF. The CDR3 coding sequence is TGTGCCAGCAGCCTCGGCGGGAGCGGCGAGCAGTACTTC.

The CDR3 bases are TGTGCCAGCAGCCTCGGACAGGGGTGGTCCTACGAGCAGTACTTC. It translates to CASSLGQGWSYEQYF. The genes are TRBV28 and TRBJ2-7, with TRBD1 identical over 9 bases. This CDR3 contains 15 residues. The V gene end was trimmed by 6 bases and the J gene end by 1 base; junction bases not matched to a gene: 7. Looked up from germline, CDR1 is MDHEN and CDR2 is SYDVKM.

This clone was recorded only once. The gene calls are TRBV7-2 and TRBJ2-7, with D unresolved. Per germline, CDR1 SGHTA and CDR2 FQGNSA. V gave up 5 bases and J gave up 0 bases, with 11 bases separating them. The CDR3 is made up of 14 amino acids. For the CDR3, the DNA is TGTGCCAGCAGCAAGACTCCTATCTCCTACGAGCAGTACTTC. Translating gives CASSKTPISYEQYF.

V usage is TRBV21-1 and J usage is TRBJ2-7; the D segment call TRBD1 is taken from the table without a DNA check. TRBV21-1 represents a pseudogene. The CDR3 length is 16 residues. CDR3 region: CASSPTGTGYLYEQYV. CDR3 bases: TGTGCCAGCAGCCCGACGGGGACAGGGTATTTGTACGAGCAGTACGTC.

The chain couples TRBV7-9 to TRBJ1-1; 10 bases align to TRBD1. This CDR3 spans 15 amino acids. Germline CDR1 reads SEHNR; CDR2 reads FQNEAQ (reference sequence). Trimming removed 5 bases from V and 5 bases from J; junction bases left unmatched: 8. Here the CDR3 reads CASSTDRGQRTEAFF. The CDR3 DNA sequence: TGTGCCAGCAGCACTGACAGGGGGCAGAGGACTGAAGCTTTCTTT.